The 15 T cell receptor beta chains given below trace back to one sample, sequenced in a study of CD8 T cells in ankylosing spondylitis. TCRdb ran MiXCR on the 5' RACE reads and lists one entry per CDR3 protein. The table records more than 20,000 distinct CDR3 sequences, 10% to 15% of them present only once. Sequencing was performed on blood. The source of these receptors is a male donor with ankylosing spondylitis or in good health (not recorded which).

The chain employs TRBV28 and TRBJ2-2, with 7 nucleotides matching TRBD1. The V gene end was trimmed by 3 bases and the J gene end by 2 bases; junction bases not matched to a gene: 3. The CDR3 covers 15 residues. The germline V gene has CDR1 MDHEN and CDR2 SYDVKM. CDR3 sequence reads: CASSFRDRNTGELFF. In nucleotides, the CDR3 is TGTGCCAGCAGTTTCCGGGACAGAAACACCGGGGAGCTGTTTTTT.

This clonotype was seen only a few times. This chain links TRBV2 with TRBJ2-7; 7 nucleotides agree with TRBD2. Germline loops: CDR1 SNHLY, CDR2 FYNNEI. CDR3 length: 14 amino acids. J lost 7 bases, V lost 3 bases, and 9 bases had no gene match. Here the CDR3 reads CASSEGLLPIEQYF. The CDR3 nucleotides are TGTGCCAGCAGTGAGGGACTACTCCCCATAGAGCAGTACTTC.

The chain is built from TRBV7-2 and TRBJ1-4; no clear D gene. The germline V gene has CDR1 SGHTA and CDR2 FQGNSA. The V gene lost 1 base and the J gene lost 0 bases, with 9 bases spanning the gap. The CDR3 extends over 16 amino acids. Here the CDR3 DNA reads TGTGCCAGCAGCTTAGTCGGAGTTGCAACTAATGAAAAACTGTTTTTT. Protein: CASSLVGVATNEKLFF. The variable domain in full, completed from reference TRBV7-2 and TRBJ1-4, reads GAGVSQSPSNKVTEKGKDVELRCDPISGHTALYWYRQSLGQGLEFLIYFQGNSAPDKSGLPSDRFSAERTGGSVSTLTIQRTQQEDSAVYLCASSLVGVATNEKLFFGSGTQLSVL.

This clonotype was counted at least ten times. This sequence joins TRBV4-2 and TRBJ2-7, with D perhaps TRBD2 (6 bases). Germline V gene sequence: CDR1 LGHNA, CDR2 YNFKEQ. V lost 0 bases, J lost 3 bases, and 9 bases lay in between. This CDR3 spans 14 amino acids. The CDR3 bases are TGTGCCAGCAGCCAAGAAGGAGGGAACTACGAGCAGTACTTC. It codes for CASSQEGGNYEQYF.

This rearrangement joins TRBV9 to TRBJ2-7, with unresolved D. V dropped 0 bases and J dropped 2 bases, with 15 bases sitting between them. Germline lookup yields CDR1 SGDLS and CDR2 YYNGEE. The CDR3 extends over 16 amino acids. CDR3 loop: CASSVDAAARPYEQYF. The DNA for the CDR3 is TGTGCCAGCAGCGTAGATGCGGCAGCGCGGCCCTACGAGCAGTACTTC.

In this sample, this clonotype turned up a few times. The chain is built from TRBV5-5 and TRBJ2-5; D uncertain. This CDR3 has 15 residues. Per the germline V gene, CDR1 is SGHKS and CDR2 is YYEKEE (reference sequence). Trimming took off 0 bases at V and 1 base at J, with 10 bases between the two ends. The CDR3 here is CASSLGRPRQETQYF. The CDR3 DNA follows: TGTGCCAGCAGCTTGGGCCGCCCGCGCCAAGAGACCCAGTACTTC.

The sample holds a few counts of this clonotype. The chain has TRBV28 and TRBJ2-2; D remains ambiguous. The CDR3 is made up of 14 amino acids. Per germline, CDR1 MDHEN and CDR2 SYDVKM. The V and J ends lost 2 bases and 2 bases respectively, with 6 bases between them. Here the CDR3 DNA reads TGTGCCAGCAGTTTAGGGTTTAACACCGGGGAGCTGTTTTTT. Translating it yields CASSLGFNTGELFF.

The chain recombines TRBV20-1 with TRBJ2-3; D is undetermined. V was cut by 3 bases and J by 6 bases, with 13 bases left in between. The CDR3 spans 13 residues. Germline values: CDR1 DFQATT, CDR2 SNEGSKA (reference sequence). The CDR3 DNA reads TGCAGTGCTAGCGTATCCCGGTTGGATACGCAGTATTTT. Protein sequence: CSASVSRLDTQYF.

This clonotype was recorded a few times. The V gene is TRBV27, the J gene TRBJ2-7, with D tentatively TRBD2 (5 bases). The CDR3 runs 15 residues. Germline CDR1 is MNHEY and CDR2 is SMNVEV (reference sequence). V lost 3 bases, J lost 2 bases, and 14 bases lay in between. CDR3 DNA sequence: TGTGCCAGCAGTTTCTTCGCGGGCCCAGCCTACGAGCAGTACTTC. Translating gives CASSFFAGPAYEQYF.

This clonotype showed up many times. This chain uses TRBV20-1 with TRBJ2-7; 12 bases agree with TRBD2. J was trimmed by 3 bases and V by 3 bases; bases with no gene match: 15. The CDR3 extends over 18 amino acids. Germline lookup yields CDR1 DFQATT and CDR2 SNEGSKA (reference sequence). The CDR3 coding sequence is TGCAGTGCTAGGAAGGACAGTCAAGGGACTAGCGGGTACTACGAGCAGTACTTC. This sequence encodes CSARKDSQGTSGYYEQYF.

This clonotype occurred many times. V is TRBV25-1 and J is TRBJ2-7; D is unclear. Trimming shortened V by 4 bases and J by 7 bases, and 11 bases separated the two germline ends. The CDR3 has 12 amino acids. Germline CDR1 is MGHDK and CDR2 is SYGVNS. CDR3 DNA sequence: TGTGCCAGCAGTGCTGGGGTAACGGAGCAGTACTTC. Translated, it gives CASSAGVTEQYF.

This clonotype was observed at least ten times. This chain uses TRBV7-3 with TRBJ2-5; the D is unclear. Germline V gives CDR1 SGHTA, CDR2 FQGTGA. The V and J ends lost 1 base and 4 bases respectively, with 7 bases between them. This CDR3 spans 13 amino acids. The CDR3 DNA reads TGTGCCAGCAGCTTAAAGACGGGAGAGACCCAGTACTTC. It translates to CASSLKTGETQYF. The whole variable domain, filled in from reference TRBV7-3 and TRBJ2-5, reads GAGVSQTPSNKVTEKGKYVELRCDPISGHTALYWYRQSLGQGPEFLIYFQGTGAADDSGLPNDRFFAVRPEGSVSTLKIQRTERGDSAVYLCASSLKTGETQYFGPGTRLLVL.

The chain employs TRBV10-3 and TRBJ2-7, with D hard to call. The V and J ends lost 6 bases and 5 bases respectively, with 8 bases between them. CDR3 length: 11 residues. Germline V gives CDR1 ENHRY, CDR2 SYGVKD. The CDR3, as DNA: TGTGCCATCAGCGCCCGGGACGAGCAGTACTTC. This gives the protein CAISARDEQYF.

V is TRBV3-1 and J is TRBJ2-1; 8 bases are shared with TRBD1. Germline V gene lookup returns CDR1 LGHDT and CDR2 YNNKEL (reference sequence). CDR3 length: 15 amino acids. V was clipped by 0 bases and J by 11 bases; unmatched bases: 9. The CDR3 nucleotides read TGTGCCAGCAGCCAAGAGCAGGACAGGGCTGTAAAGCAGTTCTTC. Translated, it gives CASSQEQDRAVKQFF.

The gene calls are TRBV6-2 or TRBV6-3 and TRBJ2-2, with D unresolved. The CDR3 runs 13 residues. Looked up from germline, CDR1 is MNHEY and CDR2 is SVGEGT. The V and J ends lost 6 bases and 7 bases respectively, with 12 bases between them. The chain's CDR3 is CASSASRRGELFF. The CDR3 bases are TGTGCCAGCAGCGCTTCGCGGCGCGGGGAGCTGTTTTTT.